This TCR beta chain came from a study of shared clonotypes between healthy human individuals. Study-wide background: Used for every donor were three CD4 naive, three CD4 memory, two CD8 naive and one CD8 memory plate. Findings of the study overall: Richness estimates generally favored naive over memory subsets. Depth was large, yet rarefaction showed that sorted-subset sequencing was incomplete. Several donors showed sharing of 4.5% to 5% of naive CD4 clonotypes.

Profiled with immunoSEQ multiplex PCR; TCRdb holds only in-frame clones, not every one. The sample records about 2.1 million clones, roughly 95% being singletons. Regarding this clone: What it binds is unknown.

It was CD45RO-negative cells, positively selected for CCR7, that made up naive CD8 cells, with terminally differentiated effector memory CD45RA+ cells excluded. The V gene's germline CDR1 is LNHDA and CDR2 SQIVND (reference sequence). The CDR3 spans 15 residues. Trimming took 0 bases from V and 10 from J; bases not matched to a gene: 6. The sequenced material came from naive CD8+ T cells from PBMCs. The TCR originated in a man between 18 and 29 years old in good health. Some clones in this sample may be carry-over from other donors' samples. The chain recombines TRBV19 with TRBJ1-2; TRBD1 aligns across 12 bases. CDR3 nucleotide sequence: TGTGCCAGTAGTATAGATCTGGGACAGGGGGCATCCTACACCTTC. This encodes CASSIDLGQGASYTF.